The 13 T cell receptor beta chains below were found in one sample sequenced in a study of cytomegalovirus exposure and HLA in healthy donors. Researchers ran the PCR with 60 Vbeta and 13 Jbeta primers. Produced via immunoSEQ multiplex PCR; TCRdb's table is partial and in-frame only. The table includes about 110,000 clones, around 70% detected once. The sequenced sample consisted of PBMCs. These receptors all stem from a man aged 25 to 40 in good health and CMV-seropositive.

The chain recombines TRBV5-1 with TRBJ1-2; perhaps TRBD1 as D (5 bases). V dropped 2 bases and J dropped 6 bases, with 17 bases sitting between them. The CDR3 contains 15 residues. Germline CDR1 and CDR2: SGHRS and YFSETQ. In DNA form, the CDR3 reads TGCGCCAGCAGCTTCCAGGGACTTACCTGGGATGGCTACACCTTC. Its translation is CASSFQGLTWDGYTF. The full variable domain, completed using reference TRBV5-1 and TRBJ1-2, is KAGVTQTPRYLIKTRGQQVTLSCSPISGHRSVSWYQQTPGQGLQFLFEYFSETQRNKGNFPGRFSGRQFSNSRSEMNVSTLELGDSALYLCASSFQGLTWDGYTFGSGTRLTVV.

The chain carries TRBV11-2 and TRBJ1-6; D gene unclear. The CDR3 sequence is 19 residues long. The germline CDR1 and CDR2 sequences are SGHAT and FQNNGV. Trimming left V 4 bases short and J 6 bases short, with 25 bases between. CDR3 region: CASSYLGLREILSNSPLHF. CDR3 sequence (DNA): TGTGCCAGCAGCTACCTAGGTTTGAGGGAGATACTTAGTAATTCACCCCTCCACTTT.

The chain links TRBV6-5 to TRBJ1-2; the D is unclear. Between the trimmed V and J ends, which lost 0 bases and 4 bases, there was a span of 9 bases. Germline loops: CDR1 MNHEY, CDR2 SVGAGI. This CDR3 region has 14 residues. For the CDR3, the DNA is TGTGCCAGCAGTTACTCTCCACAATCCTATGGCTACACCTTC. As protein: CASSYSPQSYGYTF.

This chain joins TRBV4-3 and TRBJ1-4; D might be TRBD1 (6 bases). Trimming shortened V by 3 bases and J by 2 bases, and 13 bases separated the two germline ends. CDR3 length equals 16 residues. CDR1 is LGHNA, CDR2 YSLEER, per germline. CDR3 in amino acids: CASSQTTGSTNEKLFF. CDR3 coding DNA: TGCGCCAGCAGCCAGACCACAGGGTCGACTAATGAAAAACTGTTTTTT.

This clone appeared a few times. The rearrangement links TRBV7-6 to TRBJ2-1; 14 positions agree with TRBD2. The V segment lost 5 bases and the J segment 12 bases; nucleotides outside the gene matches: 9. Germline V gene lookup returns CDR1 SGHVS and CDR2 FNYEAQ. CDR3 length: 15 residues. CDR3 sequence (DNA): TGTGCCAGCAGCCCCCGGACTAGCGGGGGGTCTGTGCAGTTCTTC. This translates into CASSPRTSGGSVQFF.

This chain uses TRBV5-5 with TRBJ2-2; D is ambiguous. The ends were cut back, 1 base at V and 1 base at J, with 5 bases in the middle. Per germline, CDR1 SGHKS and CDR2 YYEKEE (reference sequence). This CDR3 comprises 14 residues. The CDR3 protein is CASSLHGNTGELFF. The CDR3 region has the DNA TGTGCCAGCAGCTTGCACGGGAACACCGGGGAGCTGTTTTTT.

The gene calls are TRBV10-2 and TRBJ1-1, with 10 positions matching TRBD1. J gave up 6 bases and V 10 bases, and 8 bases lay outside the gene matches. CDR3 length: 13 residues. Germline V gene lookup returns CDR1 WSHSY and CDR2 SAAADI. CDR3 in amino acids: CATWDRGVSEAFF. The CDR3 region has the DNA TGCGCCACCTGGGACAGGGGAGTCTCTGAAGCTTTCTTT.

This chain joins TRBV5-1 and TRBJ1-1; 8 positions agree with TRBD1. The germline V gene encodes CDR1 SGHRS and CDR2 YFSETQ. Germline trimming cut 1 base from V and 3 bases from J; bases unmatched to any gene: 14. The CDR3 loop spans 18 amino acids. CDR3 sequence: CASSLWQGAKGWDTEAFF. Here the CDR3 DNA reads TGCGCCAGCAGCTTGTGGCAGGGGGCCAAGGGGTGGGACACTGAAGCTTTCTTT.

This clone was found a few times. This chain joins TRBV5-1 and TRBJ2-1, with 11 bases that match TRBD2. Trimming at V came to 0 bases and at J to 4 bases, leaving 3 bases not matched to a gene. CDR3 length equals 16 residues. The germline CDR1 and CDR2 sequences are SGHRS and YFSETQ. The CDR3, as DNA: TGCGCCAGCAGCTTGGTGGGACTAGCGGAATACAATGAGCAGTTCTTC. Amino acids: CASSLVGLAEYNEQFF.

This chain links TRBV29-1 with TRBJ1-2; 9 positions match TRBD1. Germline V lookup: CDR1 SQVTM, CDR2 ANQGSEA. The CDR3 is 13 amino acids. V dropped 3 bases and J dropped 4; count of bases not matched to a gene: 3. The CDR3 loop is CSVDTGGVYGYTF. CDR3 coding DNA: TGCAGCGTTGATACAGGGGGCGTCTATGGCTACACCTTC.

The chain is built from TRBV27 and TRBJ2-2; D is undetermined. V lost 2 bases to trimming and J lost 2 bases, with 9 bases between them. This CDR3 is built from 15 residues. Germline lookup yields CDR1 MNHEY and CDR2 SMNVEV (reference sequence). The CDR3 nucleotides read TGTGCCAGCAGTTTACTATCCATAAACACCGGGGAGCTGTTTTTT. Translation gives CASSLLSINTGELFF.

The chain recombines TRBV6-1 with TRBJ1-3; no firm D call. V was clipped by 7 bases and J by 4 bases, with 11 bases between them. This CDR3 region has 13 residues. The germline V gene encodes CDR1 MNHNS and CDR2 SASEGT. For the CDR3, the DNA is TGTGCCAGCATTCTAGACGCGGGAAACACCATATATTTT. This sequence encodes CASILDAGNTIYF.

The chain recombines TRBV27 with TRBJ2-3; D possibly corresponds to TRBD1 (5 bases). The CDR3 sequence is 15 residues long. The ends were cut back, 4 bases at V and 2 bases at J, with 13 bases in the middle. Germline V lookup: CDR1 MNHEY, CDR2 SMNVEV (reference sequence). CDR3 nucleotide sequence: TGTGCCAGCAGTTCCCAGGGCAGGGCCACAGATACGCAGTATTTT. Residues: CASSSQGRATDTQYF.